The sequence of this T cell receptor beta chain was determined in a study of blood T cell repertoires in COVID-19. Turning to the study itself: PBMCs, B-cell-depleted T cells, or T cells were the source of the cDNA or gDNA that made up the material.

Patients from Seattle were sampled longitudinally, starting during active infection. The authors' processing: Nucleated cell number was recorded as an estimate derived from reference gene primer amplification. Clones were sequenced by immunoSEQ multiplex PCR, and TCRdb holds only the in-frame ones, with some missing. D and trimming come from the DNA, and the V and J calls and clone size come from that table. This table holds around 180,000 clones, roughly three quarters found once. The length of the CDR3 is 16 residues. V was trimmed by 6 bases and J by 3 bases, leaving 20 bases between them. The germline V gene has CDR1 MNHNY and CDR2 SVGAGI (reference sequence).

This sequence was found in a woman of 80 years or more with COVID-19, enrolled during active disease. Material: peripheral blood. J is TRBJ1-2 and V is TRBV6-6, with a weak D call TRBD1 (5 bases). The CDR3 loop reads CASSSPSPGLYYGYTF. CDR3 sequence (DNA): TGTGCCAGCAGCTCTCCTTCACCAGGGCTCTACTATGGCTACACCTTC.